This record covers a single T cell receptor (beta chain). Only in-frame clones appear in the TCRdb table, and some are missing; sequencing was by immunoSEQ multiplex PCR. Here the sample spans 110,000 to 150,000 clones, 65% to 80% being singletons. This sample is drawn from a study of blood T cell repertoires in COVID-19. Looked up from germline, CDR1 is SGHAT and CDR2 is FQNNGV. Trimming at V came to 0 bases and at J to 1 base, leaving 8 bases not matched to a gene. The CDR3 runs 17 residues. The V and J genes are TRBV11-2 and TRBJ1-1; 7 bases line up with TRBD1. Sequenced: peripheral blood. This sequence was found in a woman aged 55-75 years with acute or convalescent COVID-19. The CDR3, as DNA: TGTGCCAGCAGCTTAGAACGGACCAGGACAGGGAACACTGAAGCTTTCTTT. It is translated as CASSLERTRTGNTEAFF. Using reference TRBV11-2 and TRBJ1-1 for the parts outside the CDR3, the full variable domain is EAGVAQSPRYKIIEKRQSVAFWCNPISGHATLYWYQQILGQGPKLLIQFQNNGVVDDSQLPKDRFSAERLKGVDSTLKIQPAKLEDSAVYLCASSLERTRTGNTEAFFGQGTRLTVV.